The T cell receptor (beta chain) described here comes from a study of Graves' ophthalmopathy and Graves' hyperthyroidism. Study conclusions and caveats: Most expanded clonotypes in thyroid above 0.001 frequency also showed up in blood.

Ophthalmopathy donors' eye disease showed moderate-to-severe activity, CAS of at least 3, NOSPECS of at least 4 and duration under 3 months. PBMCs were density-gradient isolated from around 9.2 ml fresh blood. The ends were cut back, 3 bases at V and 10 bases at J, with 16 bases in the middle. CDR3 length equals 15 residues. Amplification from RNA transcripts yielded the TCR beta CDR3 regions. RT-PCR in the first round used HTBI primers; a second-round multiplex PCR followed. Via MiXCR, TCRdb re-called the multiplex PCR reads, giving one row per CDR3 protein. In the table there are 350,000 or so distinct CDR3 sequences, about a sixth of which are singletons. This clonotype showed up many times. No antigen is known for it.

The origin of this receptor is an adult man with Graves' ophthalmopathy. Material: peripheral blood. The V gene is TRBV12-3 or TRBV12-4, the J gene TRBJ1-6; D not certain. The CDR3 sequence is CASSFSKGLRSPLHF. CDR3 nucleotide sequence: TGTGCCAGCAGTTTCAGCAAGGGTCTTCGATCACCCCTCCACTTT.